This T cell receptor beta chain was captured by sequencing in a study of shared clonotypes between healthy human individuals. Comments on this clone: Its antigen remains unknown.

Repertoires were generated with immunoSEQ multiplex PCR, while TCRdb's copy carries only in-frame clones and drops some. This table has about 2.1 million clones, 85% to 95% appearing once. Study-wide findings and caveats: For naive CD4 cells, around 5% of clonotypes were shared across a few donors. On the whole, naive subsets had larger estimated richness than memory subsets had.

Selected positively for CCR7 and CD45RO-negative, naive CD8 cells excluded terminally differentiated effector memory CD45RA+ cells. With 5 bases removed from V and 6 bases from J, the gap between germline ends came to 16 bases. This CDR3 has 15 residues. Germline loops: CDR1 SGHDN, CDR2 FVKESK. The chain recombines TRBV14 with TRBJ2-2; TRBD2 is a possible D gene (6 bases). This receptor was taken from a man between 18 and 35 years old in good health. Some clones in this sample may be carry-over from other donors' samples. The material sequenced was naive CD8+ T cells from PBMCs. The CDR3 region is CASSKMGRGAGELFF. CDR3 sequence (DNA): TGTGCCAGCAGCAAGATGGGGCGGGGCGCCGGGGAGCTGTTTTTT.